This record looks at one TCR beta chain sequence and its context. Its antigen remains unknown. Compared with germline, one end of the junction differs, possibly owing to a read error. This record comes from a study of cytomegalovirus exposure and HLA in healthy donors. General study findings and limits: It was shown in a later analysis that HLA-associated TCR beta chains were more clonally expanded than other, equally common chains. Within an earlier analysis, most TCR beta V segments proved productive either about 87% or about 30% of the time.

The PCR was carried out with 60 Vbeta primers and 13 Jbeta primers. As handled by the study authors: Later work found about 80 million unique TCR beta chains, with some 11 million shared. Sequencing used immunoSEQ multiplex PCR; TCRdb keeps in-frame clones, though not all of them. V, J and clone size are those of that table, while D and trimming were read from the DNA. The sample lists 100,000 to 120,000 clones, roughly three quarters seen once, with around 3.5% in the top ten. The CDR3 extends over 14 amino acids. Germline CDR1 is SQVTM and CDR2 is ANQGSEA. The TCR originated in a man younger than 40 in good health and CMV-seronegative. The sample was PBMCs. This chain links TRBV29-1 with TRBJ2-3; the D gene is possibly TRBD2 (5 bases). CDR3 sequence (DNA): TGCAGCGTTAAAGAGGAGGAGAGCACAGATACGCAGTATTTT. Translation gives CSVKEEESTDTQYF.